The present TCR beta chain was sequenced within a study of blood T cell repertoires in COVID-19. The wider study: Samples came from the United States, Italy and Spain, spanning acute and convalescent COVID-19.

Source study methods: For nucleated cells, counts were estimated from reference gene primer amplification. TCRdb's table, derived via immunoSEQ multiplex PCR, lists solely in-frame clones and lacks some. For V, J and clone size, that table is used; D and trimming come from the DNA. The data show around 390,000 clones, around nine tenths seen once. CDR3 length equals 14 residues. The V gene's germline CDR1 is LNHDA and CDR2 SQIVND (reference sequence). Between the trimmed V and J ends, which lost 5 bases and 0 bases, there was a span of 10 bases. Participant-given clinical history determined each cohort assignment. Donors in Cohort 3 who had recovered were those with two negative PCRs, healthcare professional clearance, or resolution of their symptoms.

The V call is TRBV19, the J call TRBJ1-1; the D gene is possibly TRBD1 (5 bases). Sequenced sample: PBMCs or T cells enriched from blood (not recorded which). The sequence was collected from a woman aged 45-65 years who had recovered from COVID-19. CDR3 sequence reads: CASSPRVLNTEAFF. The CDR3 DNA follows: TGTGCCAGTAGTCCCAGGGTTTTGAACACTGAAGCTTTCTTT.